These 9 T cell receptor beta chains were all obtained from the same sample, sequenced in a study of OX40 agonist ivuxolimab in advanced cancers. The data were produced by immunoSEQ multiplex PCR, yet TCRdb's version contains in-frame clones alone and is incomplete. Seen here are roughly 49,000 clones, around 82% observed once, and the top ten hold approximately 3%. This material consisted of CD4+ or CD8+ T cells sorted from blood, taken in a trial of the OX40 agonist ivuxolimab. The receptors were sampled from an adult with an advanced solid tumor such as melanoma, head and neck, liver or kidney cancer.

The rearrangement uses TRBV7-6 and TRBJ2-3; no definite D call. Germline values: CDR1 SGHVS, CDR2 FNYEAQ. The CDR3 loop spans 13 amino acids. Between the trimmed V and J ends, which lost 5 bases and 3 bases, there was a span of 9 bases. The CDR3 is CASSPLITDTQYF. CDR3 in DNA: TGTGCCAGCAGCCCTCTTATTACAGATACGCAGTATTTT.

The chain combines TRBV11-2 with TRBJ2-1; 11 positions agree with TRBD1. V dropped 2 bases and J dropped 7; count of bases not matched to a gene: 7. Germline CDR1 and CDR2: SGHAT and FQNNGV. This CDR3 comprises 16 residues. The CDR3 DNA follows: TGTGCCAGCAGCTTAAAGGGACAGGGGGATTTGAATGAGCAGTTCTTC. Its protein is CASSLKGQGDLNEQFF. Variable domain in full (rest from reference TRBV11-2 and TRBJ2-1): EAGVAQSPRYKIIEKRQSVAFWCNPISGHATLYWYQQILGQGPKLLIQFQNNGVVDDSQLPKDRFSAERLKGVDSTLKIQPAKLEDSAVYLCASSLKGQGDLNEQFFGPGTRLTVL.

The chain's CDR3 is CASSQVPQGIGGYGYTF. DNA of the CDR3: TGTGCCAGCAGCCAAGTCCCACAGGGAATTGGTGGCTATGGCTACACCTTC. This chain uses TRBV4-2 with TRBJ1-2, with a weak D call TRBD1 (6 bases). Germline CDR1 LGHNA, CDR2 YNFKEQ. V lost 1 base and J 4 bases, leaving 19 bases between the germline ends. The length of the CDR3 is 17 residues.

The CDR3 DNA reads TGTGCCAGCAGCCCCGGCGAGGGGACACCTTACACTGAAGCTTTCTTT. This gives the protein CASSPGEGTPYTEAFF. The rearrangement joins TRBV11-2 to TRBJ1-1; possible D gene TRBD1, 6 bases. The CDR3 is made up of 16 amino acids. The germline V gene encodes CDR1 SGHAT and CDR2 FQNNGV. Trimming took 5 bases from V and 3 from J, leaving 19 bases between them.

This clone was detected once. J is TRBJ2-7 and V is TRBV19, with D possibly being TRBD2 (5 bases). The ends were cut back, 3 bases at V and 0 bases at J, with 15 bases in the middle. Germline V gene sequence: CDR1 LNHDA, CDR2 SQIVND (reference sequence). CDR3 length: 16 amino acids. The CDR3 DNA is TGTGCCAGTAGTATGAGGGCAGCTTCGAGCTCCTACGAGCAGTACTTC. Its protein product is CASSMRAASSSYEQYF.

The chain recombines TRBV12-2 with TRBJ1-1; TRBD1, the D gene given by the table, was not confirmed from the DNA. TRBV12-2 is noted as a pseudogene. The CDR3 runs to 17 residues. The CDR3 DNA sequence: TGTGCAAGTCGCTTAGCTTCCCAGGGGCCCCCGAACACTGAAGCTTTCTTT. This translates into CASRLASQGPPNTEAFF.

The chain couples TRBV10-2 to TRBJ1-5; the D gene is possibly TRBD1 (5 bases). The CDR3 covers 13 residues. Trimming shortened V by 7 bases and J by 0 bases, and 7 bases separated the two germline ends. CDR1 and CDR2 (germline): WSHSY, SAAADI. The CDR3 protein is CASKDSSNQPQHF. DNA of the CDR3: TGCGCCAGCAAAGACAGTAGCAATCAGCCCCAGCATTTT.

The rearrangement joins TRBV6-5 to TRBJ2-2, with TRBD1 matching 12 bases. This CDR3 has 15 amino acids. V was pared by 5 bases and J by 4 bases, with 2 bases of the junction left unmatched. Germline-derived CDR1 and CDR2 are MNHEY and SVGAGI. In DNA form, the CDR3 reads TGTGCCAGCAGTCCGGGACAGGGGGCCACCGGGGAGCTGTTTTTT. It encodes CASSPGQGATGELFF.

This rearrangement joins TRBV9 to TRBJ1-1; no firm D call. This CDR3 comprises 13 residues. CDR1 is SGDLS and CDR2 is YYNGEE in the germline V gene. V was clipped by 0 bases and J by 1 base, with 4 bases between them. CDR3 protein: CASSVGRNTEAFF. DNA of the CDR3: TGTGCCAGCAGCGTAGGTAGGAACACTGAAGCTTTCTTT.